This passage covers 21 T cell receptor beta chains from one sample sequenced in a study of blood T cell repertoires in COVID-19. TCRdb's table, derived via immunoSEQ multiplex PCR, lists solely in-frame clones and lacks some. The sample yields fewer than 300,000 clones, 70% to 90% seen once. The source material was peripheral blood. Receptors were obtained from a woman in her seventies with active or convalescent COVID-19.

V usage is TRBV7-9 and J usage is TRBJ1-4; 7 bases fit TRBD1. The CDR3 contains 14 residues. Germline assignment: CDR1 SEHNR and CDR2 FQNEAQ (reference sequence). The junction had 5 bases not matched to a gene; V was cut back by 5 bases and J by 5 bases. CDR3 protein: CASSLTGPNEKLFF. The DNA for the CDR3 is TGTGCCAGCAGCCTGACAGGGCCGAATGAAAAACTGTTTTTT. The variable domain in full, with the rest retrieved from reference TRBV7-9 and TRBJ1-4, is DTGVSQNPRHKITKRGQNVTFRCDPISEHNRLYWYRQTLGQGPEFLTYFQNEAQLEKSRLLSDRFSAERPKGSFSTLEIQRTEQGDSAMYLCASSLTGPNEKLFFGSGTQLSVL.

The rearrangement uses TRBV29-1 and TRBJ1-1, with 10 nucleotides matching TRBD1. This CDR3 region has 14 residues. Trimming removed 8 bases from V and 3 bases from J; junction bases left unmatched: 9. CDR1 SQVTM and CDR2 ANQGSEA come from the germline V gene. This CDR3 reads CSTGQGVDYTEAFF. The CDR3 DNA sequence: TGCAGCACCGGACAGGGGGTGGATTACACTGAAGCTTTCTTT.

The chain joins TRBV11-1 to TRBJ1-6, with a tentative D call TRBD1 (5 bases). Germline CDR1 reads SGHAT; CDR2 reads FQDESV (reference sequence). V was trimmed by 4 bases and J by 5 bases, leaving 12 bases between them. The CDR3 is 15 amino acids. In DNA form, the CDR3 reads TGTGCCAGCAGCTACCTGGGGCAGAATAATTCACCCCTCCACTTT. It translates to CASSYLGQNNSPLHF.

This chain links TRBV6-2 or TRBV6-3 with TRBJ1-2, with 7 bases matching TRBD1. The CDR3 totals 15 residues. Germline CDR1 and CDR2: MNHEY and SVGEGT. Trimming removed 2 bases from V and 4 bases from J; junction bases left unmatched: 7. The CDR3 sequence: CASSYGQGDIYGYTF. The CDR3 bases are TGTGCCAGCAGTTACGGGCAGGGGGACATCTATGGCTACACCTTC.

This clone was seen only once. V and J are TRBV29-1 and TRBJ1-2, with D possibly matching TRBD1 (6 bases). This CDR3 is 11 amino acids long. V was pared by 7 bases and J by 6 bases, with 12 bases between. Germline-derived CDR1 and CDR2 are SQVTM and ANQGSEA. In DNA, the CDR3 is TGCAGCGCCCAGGGGTTACATGGCTACACCTTC. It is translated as CSAQGLHGYTF.

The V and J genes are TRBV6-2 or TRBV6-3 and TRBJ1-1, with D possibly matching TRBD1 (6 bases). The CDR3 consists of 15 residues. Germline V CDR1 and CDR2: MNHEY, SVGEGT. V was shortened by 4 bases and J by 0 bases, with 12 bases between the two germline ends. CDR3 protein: CASSSGGAMNTEAFF. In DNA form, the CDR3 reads TGTGCCAGCAGTTCTGGGGGCGCGATGAACACTGAAGCTTTCTTT.

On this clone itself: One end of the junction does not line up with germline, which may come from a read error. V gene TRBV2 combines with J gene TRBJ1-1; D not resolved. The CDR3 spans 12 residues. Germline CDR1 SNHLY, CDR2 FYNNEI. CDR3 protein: CASSDDLARRVF. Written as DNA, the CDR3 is TGTGCCAGCAGTGATGACCTCGCCCGACGGGTCTTT.

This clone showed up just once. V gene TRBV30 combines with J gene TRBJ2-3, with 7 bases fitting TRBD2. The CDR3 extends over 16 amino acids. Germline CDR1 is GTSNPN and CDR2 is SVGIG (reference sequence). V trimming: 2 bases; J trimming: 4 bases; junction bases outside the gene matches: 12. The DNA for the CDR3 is TGTGCCTGGAGTTGGACTAGTTTTTCTCACGCAGATACGCAGTATTTT. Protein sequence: CAWSWTSFSHADTQYF.

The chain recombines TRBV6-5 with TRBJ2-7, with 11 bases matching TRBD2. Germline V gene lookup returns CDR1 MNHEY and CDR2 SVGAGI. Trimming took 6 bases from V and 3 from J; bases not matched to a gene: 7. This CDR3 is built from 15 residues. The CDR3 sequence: CASSLLTSGIYEQYF. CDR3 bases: TGTGCCAGCAGCCTACTGACTAGCGGGATCTACGAGCAGTACTTC.

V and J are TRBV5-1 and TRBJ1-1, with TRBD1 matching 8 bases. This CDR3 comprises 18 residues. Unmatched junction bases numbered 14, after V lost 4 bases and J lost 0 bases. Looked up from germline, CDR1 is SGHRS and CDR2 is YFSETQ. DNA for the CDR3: TGCGCCAGCAGCCCAGCCCCCGGGACAGGCCCCCTGAACACTGAAGCTTTCTTT. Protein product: CASSPAPGTGPLNTEAFF.

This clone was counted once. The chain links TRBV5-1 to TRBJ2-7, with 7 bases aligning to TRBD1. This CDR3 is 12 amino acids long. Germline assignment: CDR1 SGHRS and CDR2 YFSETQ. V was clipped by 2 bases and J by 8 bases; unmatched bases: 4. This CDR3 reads CASSLDRAQQYF. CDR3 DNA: TGCGCCAGCAGCTTAGACAGGGCCCAGCAGTACTTC.

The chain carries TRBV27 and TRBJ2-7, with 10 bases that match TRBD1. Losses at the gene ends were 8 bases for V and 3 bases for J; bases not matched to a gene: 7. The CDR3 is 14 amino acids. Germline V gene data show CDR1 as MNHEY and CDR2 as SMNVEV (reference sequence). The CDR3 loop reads CASRQGAQGYEQYF. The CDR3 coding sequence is TGTGCCAGCCGACAGGGGGCCCAGGGCTACGAGCAGTACTTC.

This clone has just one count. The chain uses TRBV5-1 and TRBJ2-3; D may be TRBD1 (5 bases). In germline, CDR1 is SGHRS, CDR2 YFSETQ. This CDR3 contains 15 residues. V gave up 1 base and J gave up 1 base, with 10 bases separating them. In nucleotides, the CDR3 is TGCGCCAGCAGCTTGCAGGGCTGGGGCACAGATACGCAGTATTTT. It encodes CASSLQGWGTDTQYF. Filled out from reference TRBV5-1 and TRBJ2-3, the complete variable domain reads KAGVTQTPRYLIKTRGQQVTLSCSPISGHRSVSWYQQTPGQGLQFLFEYFSETQRNKGNFPGRFSGRQFSNSRSEMNVSTLELGDSALYLCASSLQGWGTDTQYFGPGTRLTVL.

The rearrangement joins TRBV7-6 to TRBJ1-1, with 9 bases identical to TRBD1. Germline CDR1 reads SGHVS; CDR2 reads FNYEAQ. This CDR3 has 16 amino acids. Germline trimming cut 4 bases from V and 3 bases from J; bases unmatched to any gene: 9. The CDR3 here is CASSSRTGARDTEAFF. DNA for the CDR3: TGTGCCAGCAGCTCGAGGACAGGGGCCAGGGACACTGAAGCTTTCTTT.

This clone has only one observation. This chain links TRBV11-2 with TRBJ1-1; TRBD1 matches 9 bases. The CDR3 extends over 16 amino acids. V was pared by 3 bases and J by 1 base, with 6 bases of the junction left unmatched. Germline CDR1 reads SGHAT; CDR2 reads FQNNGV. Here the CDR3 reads CASSFPQGAPNTEAFF. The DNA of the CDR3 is TGTGCCAGCAGCTTCCCACAGGGGGCGCCGAACACTGAAGCTTTCTTT.

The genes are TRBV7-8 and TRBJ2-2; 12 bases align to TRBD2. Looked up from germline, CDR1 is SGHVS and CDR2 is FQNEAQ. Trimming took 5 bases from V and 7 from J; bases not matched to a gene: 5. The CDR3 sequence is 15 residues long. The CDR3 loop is CASSPGTSGFGELFF. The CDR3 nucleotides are TGTGCCAGCAGCCCCGGGACTAGCGGGTTCGGGGAGCTGTTTTTT.

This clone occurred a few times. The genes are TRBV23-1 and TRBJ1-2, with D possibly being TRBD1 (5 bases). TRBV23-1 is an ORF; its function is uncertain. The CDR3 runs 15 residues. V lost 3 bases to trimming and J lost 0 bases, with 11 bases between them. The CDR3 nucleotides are TGCGCCAGCAGTCATCTGGGACTCGCTAACTATGGCTACACCTTC. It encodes CASSHLGLANYGYTF.

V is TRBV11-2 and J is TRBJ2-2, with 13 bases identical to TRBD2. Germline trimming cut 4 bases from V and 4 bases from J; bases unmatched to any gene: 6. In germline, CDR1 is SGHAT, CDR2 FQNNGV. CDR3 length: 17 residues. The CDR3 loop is CASSSLAGGRSTGELFF. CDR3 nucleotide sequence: TGTGCCAGCAGCTCACTAGCGGGAGGGAGGAGCACCGGGGAGCTGTTTTTT.

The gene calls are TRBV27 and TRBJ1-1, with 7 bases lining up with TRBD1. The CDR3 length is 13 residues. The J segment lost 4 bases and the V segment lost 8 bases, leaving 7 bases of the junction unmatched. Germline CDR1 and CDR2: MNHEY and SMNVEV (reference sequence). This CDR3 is CASQGGEGTEAFF. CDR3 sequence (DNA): TGTGCCAGCCAAGGGGGCGAGGGCACTGAAGCTTTCTTT.

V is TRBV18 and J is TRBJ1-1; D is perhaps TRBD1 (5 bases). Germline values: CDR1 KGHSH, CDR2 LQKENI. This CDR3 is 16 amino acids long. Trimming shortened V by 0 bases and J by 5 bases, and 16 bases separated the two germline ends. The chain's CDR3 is CASSPPGLQRGTEAFF. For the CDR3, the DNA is TGTGCCAGCTCACCACCGGGTCTTCAAAGGGGAACTGAAGCTTTCTTT.

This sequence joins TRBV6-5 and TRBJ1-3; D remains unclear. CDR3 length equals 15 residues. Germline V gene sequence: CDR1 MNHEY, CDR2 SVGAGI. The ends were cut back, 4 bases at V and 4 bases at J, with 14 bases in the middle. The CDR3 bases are TGTGCCAGCAGTTCCGTTCGAGGAGGAGGAAACACCATATATTTT. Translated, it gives CASSSVRGGGNTIYF.